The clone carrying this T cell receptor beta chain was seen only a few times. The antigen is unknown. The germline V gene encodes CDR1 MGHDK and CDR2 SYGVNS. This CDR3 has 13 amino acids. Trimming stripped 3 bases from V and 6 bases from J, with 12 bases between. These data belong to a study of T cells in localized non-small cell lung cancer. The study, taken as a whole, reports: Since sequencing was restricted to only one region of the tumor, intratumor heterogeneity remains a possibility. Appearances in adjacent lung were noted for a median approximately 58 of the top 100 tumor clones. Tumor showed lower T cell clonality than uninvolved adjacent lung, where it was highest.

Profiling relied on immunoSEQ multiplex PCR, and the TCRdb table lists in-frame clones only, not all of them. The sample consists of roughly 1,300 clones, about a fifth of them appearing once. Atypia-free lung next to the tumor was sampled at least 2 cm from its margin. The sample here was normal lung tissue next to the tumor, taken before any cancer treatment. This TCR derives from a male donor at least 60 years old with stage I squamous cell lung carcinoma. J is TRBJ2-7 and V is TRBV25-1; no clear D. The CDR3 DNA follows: TGTGCCAGCAGTGACCCCCCAAGGTTCGAGCAGTACTTC. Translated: CASSDPPRFEQYF.